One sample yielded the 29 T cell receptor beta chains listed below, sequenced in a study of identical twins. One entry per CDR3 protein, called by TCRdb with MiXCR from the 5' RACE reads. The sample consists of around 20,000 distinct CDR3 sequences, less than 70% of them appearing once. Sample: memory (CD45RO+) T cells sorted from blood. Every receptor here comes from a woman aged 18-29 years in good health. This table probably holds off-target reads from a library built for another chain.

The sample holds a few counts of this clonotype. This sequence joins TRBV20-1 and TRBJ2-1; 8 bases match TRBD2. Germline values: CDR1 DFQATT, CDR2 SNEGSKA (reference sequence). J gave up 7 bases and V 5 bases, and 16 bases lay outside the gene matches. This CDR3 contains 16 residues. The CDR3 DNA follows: TGCAGTGCTGGCCCCCCCACGGGACTAGAAGGGAATGAGCAGTTCTTC. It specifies CSAGPPTGLEGNEQFF.

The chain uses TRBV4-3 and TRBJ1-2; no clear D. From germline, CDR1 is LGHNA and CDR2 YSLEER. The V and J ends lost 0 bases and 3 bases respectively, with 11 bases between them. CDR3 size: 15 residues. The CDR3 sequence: CASSQDRKEDYGYTF. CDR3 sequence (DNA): TGCGCCAGCAGCCAAGACCGGAAGGAAGACTATGGCTACACCTTC.

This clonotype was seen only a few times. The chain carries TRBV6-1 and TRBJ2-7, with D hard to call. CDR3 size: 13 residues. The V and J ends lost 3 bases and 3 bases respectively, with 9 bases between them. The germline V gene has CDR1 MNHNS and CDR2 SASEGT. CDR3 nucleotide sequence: TGTGCCAGCAGTGATCTCTTGGGCTACGAGCAGTACTTC. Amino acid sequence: CASSDLLGYEQYF.

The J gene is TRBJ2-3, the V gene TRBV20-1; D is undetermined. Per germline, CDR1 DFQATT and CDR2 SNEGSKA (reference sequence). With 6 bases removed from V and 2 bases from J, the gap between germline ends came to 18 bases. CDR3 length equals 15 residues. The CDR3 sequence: CSAQIGPHFTDTQYF. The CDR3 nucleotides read TGCAGTGCCCAGATCGGACCGCACTTCACAGATACGCAGTATTTT.

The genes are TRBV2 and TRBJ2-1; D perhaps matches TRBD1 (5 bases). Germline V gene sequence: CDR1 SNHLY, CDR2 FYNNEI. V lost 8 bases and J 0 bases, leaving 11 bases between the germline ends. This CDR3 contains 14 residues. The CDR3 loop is CASDLRGSYNEQFF. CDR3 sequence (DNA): TGTGCCAGCGACCTAAGGGGCTCCTACAATGAGCAGTTCTTC. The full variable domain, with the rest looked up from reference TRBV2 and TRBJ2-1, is EPEVTQTPSHQVTQMGQEVILRCVPISNHLYFYWYRQILGQKVEFLVSFYNNEISEKSEIFDDQFSVERPDGSNFTLKIRSTKLEDSAMYFCASDLRGSYNEQFFGPGTRLTVL.

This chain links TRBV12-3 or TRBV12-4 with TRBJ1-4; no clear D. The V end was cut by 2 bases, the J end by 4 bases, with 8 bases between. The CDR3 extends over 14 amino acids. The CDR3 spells CASSLLQLNEKLFF. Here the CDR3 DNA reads TGTGCCAGCAGTTTACTGCAGCTTAATGAAAAACTGTTTTTT.

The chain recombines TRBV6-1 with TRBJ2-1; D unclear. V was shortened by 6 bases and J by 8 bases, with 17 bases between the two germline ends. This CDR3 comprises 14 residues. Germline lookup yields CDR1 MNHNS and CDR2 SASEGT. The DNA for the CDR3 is TGTGCCAGCAGGACCCCCGGGTATCGGGATGAGCAGTTCTTC. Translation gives CASRTPGYRDEQFF.

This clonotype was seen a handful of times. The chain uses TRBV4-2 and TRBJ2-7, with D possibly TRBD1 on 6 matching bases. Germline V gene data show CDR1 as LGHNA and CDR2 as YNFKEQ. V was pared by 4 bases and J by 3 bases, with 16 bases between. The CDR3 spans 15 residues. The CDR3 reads CASSRGRDTRYEQYF. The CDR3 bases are TGTGCCAGCAGCCGGGGCCGGGACACCCGCTACGAGCAGTACTTC.

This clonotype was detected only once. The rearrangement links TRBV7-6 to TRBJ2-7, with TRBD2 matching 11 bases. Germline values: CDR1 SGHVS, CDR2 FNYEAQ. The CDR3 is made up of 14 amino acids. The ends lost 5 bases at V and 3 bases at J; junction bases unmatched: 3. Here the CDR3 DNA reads TGTGCCAGCAGCCCGGGACTAGCGGTCTACGAGCAGTACTTC. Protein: CASSPGLAVYEQYF.

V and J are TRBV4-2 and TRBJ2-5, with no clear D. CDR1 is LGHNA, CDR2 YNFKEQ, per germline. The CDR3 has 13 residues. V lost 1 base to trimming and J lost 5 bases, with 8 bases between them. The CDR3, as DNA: TGTGCCAGCAGCCAAGCTGGTGGGGAGACCCAGTACTTC. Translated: CASSQAGGETQYF.

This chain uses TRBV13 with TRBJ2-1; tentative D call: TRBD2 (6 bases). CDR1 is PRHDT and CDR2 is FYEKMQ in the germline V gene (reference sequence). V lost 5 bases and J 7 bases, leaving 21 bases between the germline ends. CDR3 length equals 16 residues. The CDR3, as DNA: TGTGCCAGCAGCCCCCGCTTGTCGGGAGATTGGAATGAGCAGTTCTTC. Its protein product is CASSPRLSGDWNEQFF.

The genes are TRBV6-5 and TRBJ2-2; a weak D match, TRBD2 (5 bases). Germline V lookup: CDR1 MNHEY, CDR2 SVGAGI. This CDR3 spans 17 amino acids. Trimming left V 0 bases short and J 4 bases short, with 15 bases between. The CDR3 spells CASSYSLVRETTGELFF. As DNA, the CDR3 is TGTGCCAGCAGTTACTCACTTGTACGGGAAACCACCGGGGAGCTGTTTTTT.

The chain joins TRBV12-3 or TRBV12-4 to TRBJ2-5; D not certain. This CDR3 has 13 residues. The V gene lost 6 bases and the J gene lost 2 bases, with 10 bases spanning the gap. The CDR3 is CASRWQVQETQYF. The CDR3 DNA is TGTGCCAGCAGATGGCAGGTGCAAGAGACCCAGTACTTC.

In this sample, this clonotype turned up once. The CDR3 spells CASRPGLAEETQYF. The CDR3 DNA follows: TGTGCCAGCAGACCGGGACTAGCGGAAGAGACCCAGTACTTC. V usage is TRBV2 and J usage is TRBJ2-5; 11 nucleotides match TRBD2. J lost 3 bases, V lost 6 bases, and 3 bases had no gene match. CDR1 and CDR2 (germline): SNHLY, FYNNEI. There are 14 residues in the CDR3. The complete variable domain, with remaining parts taken from reference TRBV2 and TRBJ2-5, reads EPEVTQTPSHQVTQMGQEVILRCVPISNHLYFYWYRQILGQKVEFLVSFYNNEISEKSEIFDDQFSVERPDGSNFTLKIRSTKLEDSAMYFCASRPGLAEETQYFGPGTRLLVL.

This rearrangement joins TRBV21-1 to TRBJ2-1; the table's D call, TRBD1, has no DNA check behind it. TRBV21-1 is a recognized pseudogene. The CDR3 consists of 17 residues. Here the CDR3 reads CASSRGPVLSPNGEQFF. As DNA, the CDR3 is TGTGCCAGCAGCAGAGGGCCAGTCTTATCCCCTAATGGGGAGCAGTTCTTC.

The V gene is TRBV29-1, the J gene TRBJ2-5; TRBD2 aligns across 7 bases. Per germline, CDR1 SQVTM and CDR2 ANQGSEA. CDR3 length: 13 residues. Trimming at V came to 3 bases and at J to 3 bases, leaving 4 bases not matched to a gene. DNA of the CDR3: TGCAGCGTTGATAGAGCGGGAAAAGAGACCCAGTACTTC. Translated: CSVDRAGKETQYF.

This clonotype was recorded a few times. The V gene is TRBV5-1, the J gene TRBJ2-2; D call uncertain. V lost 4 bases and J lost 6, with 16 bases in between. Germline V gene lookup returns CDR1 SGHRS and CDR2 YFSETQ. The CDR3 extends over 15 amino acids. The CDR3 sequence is CASSPSFLGSGELFF. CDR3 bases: TGCGCCAGCAGCCCGTCGTTCCTAGGGTCCGGGGAGCTGTTTTTT. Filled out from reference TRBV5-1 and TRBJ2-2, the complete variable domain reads KAGVTQTPRYLIKTRGQQVTLSCSPISGHRSVSWYQQTPGQGLQFLFEYFSETQRNKGNFPGRFSGRQFSNSRSEMNVSTLELGDSALYLCASSPSFLGSGELFFGEGSRLTVL.

CDR3 nucleotide sequence: TGTGCCATCAATGGGACTAGCGGGAGGGCCCAGGCCAAAAACATTCAGTACTTC. Its protein product is CAINGTSGRAQAKNIQYF. The V and J genes are TRBV10-3 and TRBJ2-4; 16 bases match TRBD2. There are 18 residues in the CDR3. Germline V gene sequence: CDR1 ENHRY, CDR2 SYGVKD. Losses at the gene ends were 7 bases for V and 1 base for J; bases not matched to a gene: 7.

CDR3: CASSLGFRANQFF. The CDR3 DNA reads TGTGCCAGCAGCCTAGGGTTTCGCGCGAATCAGTTCTTC. The chain links TRBV6-2 or TRBV6-3 to TRBJ2-1, with D unresolved. V dropped 6 bases and J dropped 13 bases, with 19 bases sitting between them. The germline CDR1 and CDR2 sequences are MNHEY and SVGEGT. This CDR3 has 13 residues.

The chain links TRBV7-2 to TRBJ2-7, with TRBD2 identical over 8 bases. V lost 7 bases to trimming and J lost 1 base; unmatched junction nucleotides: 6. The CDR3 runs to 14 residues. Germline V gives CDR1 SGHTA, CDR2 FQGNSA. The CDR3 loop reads CASILERGSYEQYF. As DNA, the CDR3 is TGTGCCAGCATCCTGGAGCGGGGGTCCTACGAGCAGTACTTC.

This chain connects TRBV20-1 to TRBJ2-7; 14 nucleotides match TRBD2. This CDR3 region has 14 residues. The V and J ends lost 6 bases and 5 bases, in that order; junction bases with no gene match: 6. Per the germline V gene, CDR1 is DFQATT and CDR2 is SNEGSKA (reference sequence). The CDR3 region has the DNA TGCAGTGCGGGGACTAGCGGGAGATTCAACGAGCAGTACTTC. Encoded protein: CSAGTSGRFNEQYF.

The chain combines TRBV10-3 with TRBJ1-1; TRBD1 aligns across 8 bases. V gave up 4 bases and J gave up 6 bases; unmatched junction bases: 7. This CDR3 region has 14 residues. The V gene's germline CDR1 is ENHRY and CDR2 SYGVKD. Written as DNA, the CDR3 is TGTGCCATCAGTGGGGGACAGGCGGTGGCTGAAGCTTTCTTT. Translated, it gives CAISGGQAVAEAFF.

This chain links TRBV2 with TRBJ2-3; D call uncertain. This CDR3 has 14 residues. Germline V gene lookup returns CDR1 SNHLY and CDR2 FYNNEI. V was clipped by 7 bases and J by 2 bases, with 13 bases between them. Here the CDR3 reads CASTDRPPTDTQYF. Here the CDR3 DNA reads TGTGCCAGCACGGACCGCCCTCCCACAGATACGCAGTATTTT.

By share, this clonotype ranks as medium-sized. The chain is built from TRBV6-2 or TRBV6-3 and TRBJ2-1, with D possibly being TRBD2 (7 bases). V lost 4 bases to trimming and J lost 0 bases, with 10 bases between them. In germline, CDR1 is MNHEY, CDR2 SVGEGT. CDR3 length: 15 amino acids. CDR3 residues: CASSSGGPSYNEQFF. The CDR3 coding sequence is TGTGCCAGCAGTTCGGGGGGCCCCTCCTACAATGAGCAGTTCTTC.

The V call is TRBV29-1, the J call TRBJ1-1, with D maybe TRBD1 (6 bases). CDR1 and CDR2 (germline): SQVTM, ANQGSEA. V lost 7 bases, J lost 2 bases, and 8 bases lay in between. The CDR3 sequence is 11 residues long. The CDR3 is CSAGENTEAFF. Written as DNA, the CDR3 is TGCAGCGCAGGGGAAAACACTGAAGCTTTCTTT.

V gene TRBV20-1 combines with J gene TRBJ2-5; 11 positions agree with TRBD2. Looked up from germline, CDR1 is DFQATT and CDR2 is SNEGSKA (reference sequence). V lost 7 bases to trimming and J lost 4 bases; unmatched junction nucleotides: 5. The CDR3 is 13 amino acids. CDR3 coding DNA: TGCAGTGGCCGACTAGCGGGGCTAGAGACCCAGTACTTC. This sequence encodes CSGRLAGLETQYF.

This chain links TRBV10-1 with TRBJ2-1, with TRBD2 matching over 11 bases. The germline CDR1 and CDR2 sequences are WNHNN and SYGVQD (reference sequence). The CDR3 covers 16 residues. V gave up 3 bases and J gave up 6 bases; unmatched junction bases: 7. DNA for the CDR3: TGCGCCAGCAGTGATGGAAGACTAGCGGGGATCAATGAGCAGTTCTTC. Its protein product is CASSDGRLAGINEQFF.

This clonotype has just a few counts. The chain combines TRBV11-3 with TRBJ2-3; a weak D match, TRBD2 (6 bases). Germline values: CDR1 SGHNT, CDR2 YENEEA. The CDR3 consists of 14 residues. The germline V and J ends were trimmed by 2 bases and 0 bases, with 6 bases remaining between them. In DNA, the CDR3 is TGTGCCAGCAGCTTAAGCGGGAGCACAGATACGCAGTATTTT. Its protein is CASSLSGSTDTQYF.

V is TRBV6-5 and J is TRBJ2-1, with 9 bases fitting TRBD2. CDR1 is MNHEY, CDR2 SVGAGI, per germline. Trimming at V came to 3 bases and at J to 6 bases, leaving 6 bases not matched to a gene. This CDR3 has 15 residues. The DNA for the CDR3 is TGTGCCAGCAGTTATGGCGGGAGGGTCCCCAATGAGCAGTTCTTC. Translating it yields CASSYGGRVPNEQFF.